These 10 T cell receptor beta chains share one sample of origin, sequenced in a study of T-cell reconstitution after alpha-beta-depleted transplantation in children. The TCRbeta library was prepared with unique molecular identifiers. TCRdb ran MiXCR on the PCR reads and lists one entry per CDR3 protein. The table shows roughly 100,000 distinct CDR3 sequences, with 8% to 9% occurring only once. This specimen was PBMCs from the stem cell graft donor, taken from the stem cell graft. All receptors derive from a human donor who donated a stem cell graft to a child with congenital amegakaryocytic thrombocytopenia.

This clonotype was seen repeatedly, ten times or more. V is TRBV9 and J is TRBJ2-7, with D tentatively TRBD2 (5 bases). The CDR3 contains 14 residues. The V end lost 3 bases, the J end lost 2 bases, and 12 bases lay between the germline ends. The germline gives CDR1 SGDLS, CDR2 YYNGEE. DNA for the CDR3: TGTGCCAGCAGCGCCCCCGGGAAGACCTACGAGCAGTACTTC. Protein sequence: CASSAPGKTYEQYF.

This clonotype was recorded at least ten times. The gene calls are TRBV12-3 or TRBV12-4 and TRBJ1-2; 7 nucleotides agree with TRBD1. The CDR3 extends over 13 amino acids. V was clipped by 5 bases and J by 4 bases; unmatched bases: 4. In DNA, the CDR3 is TGTGCCAGCAGTGCCACAGGGGCCTATGGCTACACCTTC. This gives the protein CASSATGAYGYTF.

This clonotype appeared many times. One end of the junction is discordant with germline, which a read error may explain. The chain combines TRBV5-1 with TRBJ2-1, with TRBD2 identical over 8 bases. The CDR3 runs to 14 residues. Looked up from germline, CDR1 is SGHRS and CDR2 is YFSETQ. The CDR3 loop is CASSPAGGYNEQFF. The CDR3 DNA follows: TGTGCCAGCAGTCCGGCGGGAGGTTACAATGAGCAGTTCTTC.

Many counts were recorded for this clonotype. V and J are TRBV2 and TRBJ1-2; the match to TRBD1 covers 9 bases. Trimming removed 6 bases from V and 5 bases from J; junction bases left unmatched: 7. Per germline, CDR1 SNHLY and CDR2 FYNNEI. This CDR3 comprises 14 residues. The CDR3 loop reads CASREAGTGYGYTF. The DNA for the CDR3 is TGTGCCAGCAGAGAGGCCGGGACAGGGTATGGCTACACCTTC.

This clonotype was observed many times. V gene TRBV5-1 combines with J gene TRBJ2-5, with 8 bases identical to TRBD1. Losses at the gene ends were 3 bases for V and 3 bases for J; bases not matched to a gene: 1. This CDR3 comprises 13 residues. The germline V gene has CDR1 SGHRS and CDR2 YFSETQ. In DNA, the CDR3 is TGCGCCAGCAGCTCGGACAGGGAAGAGACCCAGTACTTC. This translates into CASSSDREETQYF. The entire variable domain, with the rest obtained from reference TRBV5-1 and TRBJ2-5, is as follows: KAGVTQTPRYLIKTRGQQVTLSCSPISGHRSVSWYQQTPGQGLQFLFEYFSETQRNKGNFPGRFSGRQFSNSRSEMNVSTLELGDSALYLCASSSDREETQYFGPGTRLLVL.

In this sample, this clonotype turned up many times. The rearrangement uses TRBV7-2 and TRBJ2-3; maybe TRBD2 (5 bases). The V end lost 4 bases, the J end lost 6 bases, and 11 bases lay between the germline ends. The CDR3 covers 13 residues. The germline gives CDR1 SGHTA, CDR2 FQGNSA. The CDR3 sequence: CASSSRTRDTQYF. CDR3 DNA sequence: TGTGCCAGCAGCTCCCGGACTCGGGATACGCAGTATTTT.

This clonotype was found a few times. This sequence joins TRBV3-1 and TRBJ1-1; D not certain. V was pared by 2 bases and J by 0 bases, with 10 bases between. CDR1 is LGHDT and CDR2 is YNNKEL in the germline V gene (reference sequence). The CDR3 spans 15 residues. The CDR3 coding sequence is TGTGCCAGCAGCCAAACCGGGGAAGTGAACACTGAAGCTTTCTTT. Translation gives CASSQTGEVNTEAFF.

In this sample, this clonotype turned up many times. This chain links TRBV7-2 with TRBJ2-1; 11 bases agree with TRBD2. Germline V gives CDR1 SGHTA, CDR2 FQGNSA. The junction had 10 bases not matched to a gene; V was cut back by 4 bases and J by 8 bases. This CDR3 spans 16 amino acids. The CDR3 region has the DNA TGTGCCAGCAGCTCCTATAGCGGGAGGGCCCTCGATGAGCAGTTCTTC. Its protein is CASSSYSGRALDEQFF.

This clonotype was picked up a small number of times. Just one base apart from a much larger clone, this may be a read error. The V and J genes are TRBV10-3 and TRBJ1-1; TRBD1 might be the D (5 bases). The germline V gene has CDR1 ENHRY and CDR2 SYGVKD. Between the trimmed V and J ends, which lost 0 bases and 11 bases, there was a span of 10 bases. CDR3 length: 12 amino acids. CDR3 sequence: CAISESGLGAFF. For the CDR3, the DNA is TGTGCCATCAGTGAGTCGGGACTGGGGGCTTTCTTT.

This clonotype was seen at least ten times. The chain is built from TRBV20-1 and TRBJ1-4; TRBD1 matches 7 bases. Looked up from germline, CDR1 is DFQATT and CDR2 is SNEGSKA (reference sequence). This CDR3 comprises 14 residues. V lost 0 bases and J lost 7; bases outside the gene matches: 5. CDR3 protein: CSARDVRGSEKLFF. CDR3 DNA: TGCAGTGCTAGAGACGTCAGGGGGAGTGAAAAACTGTTTTTT.